The source of this T cell receptor beta chain is a study of T cells in Graves' hyperthyroidism and ophthalmopathy. There are 13 residues in the CDR3. In germline, CDR1 is MGHRA, CDR2 YSYEKL. V shed 6 bases, J shed 6 bases, and the junction held 4 bases outside the gene matches. This clonotype appeared a few times. Across 18 months, stable Graves' hyperthyroidism was marked by no progression to ophthalmopathy. Those with hyperthyroidism were 18 to 65 years old, newly diagnosed, and ill for under 2 months. Investigators excluded patients with uncontrolled infection, other autoimmune disease, pregnancy or lactation. Using more than 8 ml of fresh peripheral blood, PBMCs were prepared. From RNA transcripts, TCR beta CDR3 regions were amplified. TCR CDR3 underwent first-round RT-PCR with the HTBI primer set. One entry per CDR3 protein results from TCRdb running MiXCR on the multiplex PCR reads. The sample has some 500,000 distinct CDR3 sequences, around 15% seen once.

The chain combines TRBV4-1 with TRBJ1-5, with TRBD1 matching over 8 bases. Sequencing input: blood. The source of this sequence is a woman aged 18 to 35 with Graves' hyperthyroidism. Written as DNA, the CDR3 is TGCGCCAGCAGTCGGACAGGGCCTCAGCCCCAGCATTTT. As protein: CASSRTGPQPQHF.